This entry concerns a single T cell receptor (beta chain). Its antigen remains undetermined. No much larger clone exists at a distance of one base, and base qualities are not known. The cohort was made up of approximately 670 healthy bone marrow donors. At the time of sampling, all cohort members were nominally healthy, though unrecorded immune exposures were likely present. The donor tested CMV seronegative, placing the donor among the 300 to 400 seronegative members of the cohort. Every donor gave a peripheral blood sample, and the peripheral blood mononuclear cells from that sample were used for TCR beta sequencing. The Qiagen DNeasy Blood Extraction Kit was used to extract genomic DNA from the blood cell samples. The data stem from a study of cytomegalovirus exposure and HLA in healthy donors (dated by TCRdb to the late 2010s). About the study as a whole: An earlier analysis of some 600 of the donors reported about 280 Gb of sequence data and 95 million to 120 million unique TCR beta sequences obtained from around 170 million T cells. Approximately 330 gigabases of sequencing data and roughly 80 million unique TCR sequences made up an early release that covered approximately 650 HLA-typed donors. Of the roughly 430 genotyped donors, around 81% fell in the genetic ancestry cluster associated with self-reported Caucasian donors. The aim of the study was to test whether cataloging public T cell receptors could identify signatures of past pathogen exposure. The study profiled the T cell repertoires of about 720 subjects by immunosequencing and related them to cytomegalovirus serostatus. In addition to the first cohort of around 670 subjects, a separate validation cohort of over 90 different subjects was used. To predict cytomegalovirus infection status, the study brought together high-throughput TCR immunosequencing, statistical association of individual TCRs with disease status, and machine learning. In a later analysis, previously published TCR beta repertoires from several hundred donors were re-analyzed and high-resolution HLA genotyping was added so that TCR occurrence patterns could be studied. The later analysis used no new phenotypic data to find candidate immune exposures, relying instead on TCR beta sequences and their occurrence across donors. To decide whether each TCR beta V gene segment behaved as functional or pseudogenic, an earlier analysis of several hundred of the donors relied on high-throughput TCR beta sequencing. Donor age, sex, ethnicity and CMV serostatus were compiled together with the repertoire data. A later genetic analysis used genome-wide SNP genotypes for about three fifths of the 666 donors, treating that subset as a discovery cohort. Every discovery cohort repertoire had been produced on one sequencing platform. HLA typing included class I and class II loci at four-digit resolution. The number of typed donors differed by locus: about 629-630 for A, B, C, DRB1 and DQB1; 522 for DQA1; around 580 for DPA1; and approximately 450 for DPB1. About five DR-DQ haplotypes were handled as single units for association and clustering, since linkage in the cohort was strong. Among roughly 400 genotyped donors of the cohort, an average of about 220,000 unique TCR beta nucleotide sequences was sequenced per donor, of which 15% to 20% were non-productive.

Broad study findings and their caveats: Sequencing depth was assumed to be roughly uniform across donors in the presence/absence analyses, though that assumption may not hold. A cluster of highly shared sequence variants was judged likely to represent a technical artifact of the sequencing pipeline. Correlated functional status among segregating V segments might reflect linkage disequilibrium, but an unknown experimental factor could not be ruled out. Specific HLA alleles were associated with some 15,000 TCR beta sequences at a false discovery rate of 0.05 in a later analysis. Most CMV-associated TCR beta chains appeared to be HLA-restricted in a later analysis, and the HLA associations seemed to be driven largely by CMV exposure. Strong co-occurrence of HLA alleles, especially DR and DQ, made assigning TCR associations to individual alleles difficult. In this cohort, only TCR beta chains were sequenced, and detectable features were limited by the absence of alpha or paired-chain data. The authors suggested that the approach could potentially be generalized to other disease states and immunological phenotypes. The classifier was reported to diagnose cytomegalovirus status with high specificity and sensitivity in both the original cohort and the validation cohort. According to a later analysis, parvovirus B19, influenza, CMV and Epstein-Barr virus appeared linked to several top co-occurrence clusters. Seventeen rarely observed V segments, including chromosome 9 orphons, were excluded from the earlier analysis of several hundred of the donors because counts were too low. In a later genetic analysis, fewer N-insertions in productive TCRs were reported among donors in an Asian-associated ancestry cluster than the roughly 700-donor mean. In the study, roughly 160 TCR beta chains were listed as associated with cytomegalovirus. Most TCR sequences were observed very rarely across donors, whereas some public TCRs were present in many individuals. A further reported finding was that TCR beta sequences accurately predicted the HLA-A and HLA-B alleles for most subjects in the first cohort. In a later analysis, HLA-associated TCR beta chains were found to be more clonally expanded and to have lower generation probabilities than equally common non-associated chains. An association between a missense DCLRE1C variant and V-gene and J-gene trimming of TCR beta chains was found in a later genetic analysis and replicated in an independent cohort. Three of the identified cytomegalovirus-associated TCR beta chains were confirmed in vitro to be specific for cytomegalovirus antigens. Because HLA typing was unavailable for some donors at each locus, only the typed subset was used in association tests. An earlier analysis of around 540 of the donors showed that most TCR beta V segments appeared in productive rearrangements either about 90% or about 30% of the time, which broadly matched IMGT annotations. The 87-base-pair reads could not distinguish some IMGT-functional V segments, including TRBV6-2 and TRBV6-3, so those segments were excluded. CMV serostatus was the only immune exposure information available for the cohort. A later analysis found that TCR association rates varied across HLA loci, with DRB1 alleles showing the most associated TCRs and HLA-C alleles the fewest.

Receptor amplification or capture employed the immunoSEQ multiplex PCR assay. The multiplex PCR relied on a mix of 60 forward primers for TCR Vbeta segments and 13 reverse primers for TCR Jbeta segments. A multiplex PCR assay on genomic DNA amplified the CDR3 region of rearranged TCR beta genes. The Illumina HiSeq System was used to sequence the amplified TCR beta libraries as 87-base-pair reads. Per the source publication's procedure: A later analysis tallied some 79 million unique TCR beta chains across the 640 or so repertoires, and 10 million to 11 million of those chains were shared by two or more donors. Raw reads were error-corrected and collapsed into unique sequences with a nearest-neighbor algorithm that merged closely related sequences to remove PCR and sequencing errors. V, D and J gene segments were assigned by aligning CDR3 sequences to IMGT reference sequences. For a sequence to be retained, at least a six-nucleotide match to both a V gene segment and a J gene segment was required. Rearrangements were called productive when the CDR3 lacked stop codons and stayed in frame with V and J; all others were non-productive. Following IMGT convention, CDR3 was defined as the stretch from the second conserved V-encoded cysteine to the conserved J-encoded phenylalanine. Sequences without an unambiguous match to a single V gene segment were excluded from the earlier analysis of approximately 600 of the donors. An earlier analysis of a few hundred of the donors called V segments functional above 56.7% productive rearrangements and segregating when the between-donor standard deviation exceeded 5%. A statistical classification framework was built for diagnosing cytomegalovirus status from the catalog of TCR beta chain sequences. A later analysis assigned V and J genes by comparing TCR nucleotide sequences with IMGT/GENE-DB human TR gene sequences. The TCRdist pipeline was used in a later analysis to assign CDR3 sequences and most-parsimonious VDJ recombination scenarios. In a later analysis, every TCR beta chain was defined by the combination of its CDR3 amino acid sequence and its V-gene family, and reads without a unique V-gene family were dropped. A later analysis removed 592 highly shared, low-generation-probability nucleotide sequences to deal with suspected cross-contamination and a sequencing artifact. For each public chain, a later analysis derived a clonal expansion index from normalized ranks of inferred template counts within each repertoire. Generation probabilities in a later analysis came from a VDJ recombination model fitted to out-of-frame rearrangements, and those results were checked against IGoR. Hypergeometric tests were used in a later analysis to score TCR-TCR, TCR-HLA and TCR-CMV co-occurrence, with a repertoire-size bias correction applied to the TCR pairs. To estimate false discovery rates, a later analysis permuted the HLA or CMV assignments 20 times. In a later analysis, co-occurring TCRs were grouped using DBSCAN, with TCRdist sequence similarity added in when clustering inside HLA-allele-positive subsets. Repertoires with fewer than 30,000 or more than 120,000 public chains, plus five repertoires with anomalous nucleotide sharing, were excluded from co-occurrence clustering. In TCRdb, the immuneACCESS table is reduced to in-frame sequences with V and J assigned. These tables do not hold every clone; where another copy was compared, an unresolved V gene accounts for under half, and the others remain unexplained. D and trimming come from the DNA, and the V and J calls and clone size come from that table. Counted in this sample were about 140,000 clones; roughly 85% of them appeared once. The top ten hold more than 3% of the sample.

There are 14 amino acids in the CDR3, from cysteine to phenylalanine inclusive. Just the 42-base CDR3 DNA is kept, in frame starting at base 1. V loses 5 bases of germline sequence and J loses 4 bases, and the interval between the two ends is 14 bases. CDR1 and CDR2 are drawn from the germline V gene (reference sequence): LNHDA, SQIVND. The sequence joins TRBV19 to TRBJ1-2; the D gene assignment is ambiguous. The source material was PBMCs. The TCR comes from a male donor in good health and CMV-seronegative. CDR3 region: CASSPNQNFYGYTF. The DNA sequence is given as TGTGCCAGTAGTCCAAATCAAAATTTCTATGGCTACACCTTC.